The TCR beta chain described here comes from a study of monozygotic twins with inflammatory bowel disease. Study-wide results and limits: For repertoire similarity, concordant twins did not differ from discordant twins, possibly because power was limited. Healthy co-twins, by inverse Simpson, had higher TCRbeta diversity than their siblings with IBD. Compared with healthy twins, IBD patients shared fewer clonotypes with others, especially with disease activity.

Notes on this clonotype: Its cognate antigen is unknown.

UMIs containing a 6-nucleotide sample barcode were added via template switching. TCRdb re-called the 5' RACE reads and shows each CDR3 protein once, DNA omitted. This sample's table reports 310,000 or so distinct CDR3 sequences. Input material: blood. This TCR derives from a human donor with ulcerative colitis or Crohn's disease, or a healthy co-twin of an affected twin (not recorded which).

The CDR3 loop reads CASSSNSGEKDTQYF. J is TRBJ2-3 and V is TRBV12-3 or TRBV12-4; the D call from TCRdb, TRBD2, cannot be confirmed without DNA. The CDR3 spans 15 residues.